The T cell receptor (beta chain) described here comes from a study of T-cell memory formation after mild COVID-19. Study-wide results and caveats: Mostly located in CM and EM were contracting CD4+ clones, with contracting CD8+ clones located in EMRA. CD4/CD8 balance characterized clones contracting day 15 to 85, and CD4+ skew characterized later expanders. That cross-reactive memory joined was suggested by some responding clones appearing in pre-infection memory.

V was clipped by 4 bases and J by 0 bases, with 13 bases between them. From germline, CDR1 is SGDLS and CDR2 YYNGEE. The CDR3 extends over 15 amino acids. Using its own MiXCR run on the 5' RACE reads, TCRdb lists one record per CDR3 protein. The sample lists 100,000 or so distinct CDR3 sequences, 11% seen once, with more than 35% in the top ten. Note on this clonotype: The antigen is undetermined.

The sequence was obtained from a man younger than 35 who had mild COVID-19 (a few samples of this study predate the infection). Cell type and time point are not known. What was sequenced was PBMCs or a T cell subset sorted from them (not recorded which). This chain uses TRBV9 with TRBJ1-2; D call uncertain. As DNA, the CDR3 is TGTGCCAGCAGCCTTCGCCGTTCGTCTAACTATGGCTACACCTTC. Translation gives CASSLRRSSNYGYTF.